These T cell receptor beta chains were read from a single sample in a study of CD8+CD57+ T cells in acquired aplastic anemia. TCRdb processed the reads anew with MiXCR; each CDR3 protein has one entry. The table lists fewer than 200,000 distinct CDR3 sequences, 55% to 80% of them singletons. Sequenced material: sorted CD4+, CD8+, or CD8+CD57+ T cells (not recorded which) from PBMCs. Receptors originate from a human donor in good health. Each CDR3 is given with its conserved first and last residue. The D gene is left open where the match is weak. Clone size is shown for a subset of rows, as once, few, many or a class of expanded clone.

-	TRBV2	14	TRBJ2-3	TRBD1	TGTGCCAGCAGTTCCGGGACAGGGGGAGATACGCAGTATTTT	CASSSGTGGDTQYF
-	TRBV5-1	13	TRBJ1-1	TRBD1	TGCGCCAGCAGGATTACAGGGGACACTGAAGCTTTCTTT	CASRITGDTEAFF
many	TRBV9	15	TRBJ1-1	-	TGTGCCAGCAGCGTAGAACGGGGCCAGAACACTGAAGCTTTCTTT	CASSVERGQNTEAFF
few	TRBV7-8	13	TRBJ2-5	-	TGTGCCAGCAGCCCAGGGGTCCGGGAGACCCAGTACTTC	CASSPGVRETQYF
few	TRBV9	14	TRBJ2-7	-	TGTGCCAGCAGCCCCCGTGGGGGGGCGGGGGAGCAGTACTTC	CASSPRGGAGEQYF
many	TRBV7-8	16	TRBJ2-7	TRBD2	TGTGCCAGCAGCCACGCGGAGCGGGAGACGTCCTACGAGCAGTACTTC	CASSHAERETSYEQYF
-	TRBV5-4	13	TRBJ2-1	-	TGTGCCAGCAGCCCCAGGACAGATAATGAGCAGTTCTTC	CASSPRTDNEQFF
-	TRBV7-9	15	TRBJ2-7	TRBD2	TGTGCCAGCAGCTTACTCCCGGGGGGTTCCTACGAGCAGTACTTC	CASSLLPGGSYEQYF
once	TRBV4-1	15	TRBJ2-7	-	TGCGCCAGCAGCCACGTCGAGTCTAGCTGCTACGAGCAGTACTTC	CASSHVESSCYEQYF
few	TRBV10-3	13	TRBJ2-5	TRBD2	TGTGCCATCAGAGGGACTAGTCAAGAGACCCAGTACTTC	CAIRGTSQETQYF
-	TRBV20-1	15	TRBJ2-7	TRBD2	TGCAGTGCTAGGGGAGCGGGAGGGCTAACCTACGAGCAGTACTTC	CSARGAGGLTYEQYF
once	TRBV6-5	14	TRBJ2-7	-	TGTGCCAGCAGTTATCTGCGGAACTCCTACGAGCAGTACTTC	CASSYLRNSYEQYF
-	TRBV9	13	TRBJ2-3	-	TGTGCCAGCAGCCTCCTAGGGAGAAATACGCAGTATTTT	CASSLLGRNTQYF
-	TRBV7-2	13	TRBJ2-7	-	TGTGCCAGCACCACGCGGGTAGGGACCGAGCAGTACTTC	CASTTRVGTEQYF
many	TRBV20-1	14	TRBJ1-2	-	TGCAGTGCTACCCGGGGAGGGGGTAACTATGGCTACACCTTC	CSATRGGGNYGYTF
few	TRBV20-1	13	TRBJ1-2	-	TGCAGTGCTAATCCCCTCGAGGCCTATGGCTACACCTTC	CSANPLEAYGYTF
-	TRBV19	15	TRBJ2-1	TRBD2	TGTGCCAGTAGGCCGCTAGCGGGGGGTTCCGGTGAGCAGTTCTTC	CASRPLAGGSGEQFF
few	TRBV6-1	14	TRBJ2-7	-	TGTGCCAGCAAGGTGACGGCCGACTCCTACGAGCAGTACTTC	CASKVTADSYEQYF
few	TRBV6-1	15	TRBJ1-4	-	TGTGCCAGCAGTGATTATCAGTCTGGGGATGAAAAACTGTTTTTT	CASSDYQSGDEKLFF
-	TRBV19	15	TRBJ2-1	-	TGTGCCAGTAGTATTCTCCAGTGTATGCACAATGAGCAGTTCTTC	CASSILQCMHNEQFF
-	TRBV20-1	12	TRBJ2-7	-	TGCAGTGCCCCAGACAAAACCTACGAGCAGTACTTC	CSAPDKTYEQYF
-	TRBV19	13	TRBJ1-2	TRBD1	TGTGCCAGTAGCATAGACAGGGGTGGTGGCTACACCTTC	CASSIDRGGGYTF
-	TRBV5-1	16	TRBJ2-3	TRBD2	TGCGCCAGCAGCTTGGGGCGGCTAGCGGGAACGGATACGCAGTATTTT	CASSLGRLAGTDTQYF
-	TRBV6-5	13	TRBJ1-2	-	TGTGCCAGCAGTGAACTAGCAGGAGGTGGCTACACCTTC	CASSELAGGGYTF
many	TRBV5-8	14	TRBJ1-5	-	TGTGCCAGCAGCTTAGTAGGTAGCAATCAGCCCCAGCATTTT	CASSLVGSNQPQHF
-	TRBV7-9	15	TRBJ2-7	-	TGTGCCAGCAGCTTCCCGGACCACCCCAGAGGGGAGCAGTACTTC	CASSFPDHPRGEQYF
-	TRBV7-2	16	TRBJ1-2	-	TGTGCCAGCAGCCCGGGGGGGGGACGTCTCCTCTATGGCTACACCTTC	CASSPGGGRLLYGYTF
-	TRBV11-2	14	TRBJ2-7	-	TGTGCCAGCAGCTTTACAGCTAGCTCCTACGAGCAGTACTTC	CASSFTASSYEQYF
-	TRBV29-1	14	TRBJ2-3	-	TGCAGCGTTGAGTCGGGGGTTGCCACAGATACGCAGTATTTT	CSVESGVATDTQYF
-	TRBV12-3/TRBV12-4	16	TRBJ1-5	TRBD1	TGTGCCAGCAGTTTAGCAGGGGGCGCGAGCAATCAGCCCCAGCATTTT	CASSLAGGASNQPQHF
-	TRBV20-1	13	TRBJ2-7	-	TGCAGTGCCACTCGGGGAGGTGGCGACGAGCAGTACTTC	CSATRGGGDEQYF
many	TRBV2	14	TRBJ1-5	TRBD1	TGTGCCAGCAGCCGAACAGGGGGCCATCAGCCCCAGCATTTT	CASSRTGGHQPQHF
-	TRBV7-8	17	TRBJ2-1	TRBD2	TGTGCCAGCAGCTTAGATTGGCGGGAGAGCTCCTACAATGAGCAGTTCTTC	CASSLDWRESSYNEQFF
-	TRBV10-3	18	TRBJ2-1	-	TGTGCCATCAGTGGTCTAACTAGGGCTGGCTCGGGCGGCAATGAGCAGTTCTTC	CAISGLTRAGSGGNEQFF
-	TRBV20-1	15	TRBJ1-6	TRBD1	TGCAGTGCTAGTCAGGGGGGAGGGTATAATTCACCCCTCCACTTT	CSASQGGGYNSPLHF
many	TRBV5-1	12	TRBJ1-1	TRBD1	TGCGCCAGCAGCGGGACAGAGCCGGGAGCTTTCTTT	CASSGTEPGAFF
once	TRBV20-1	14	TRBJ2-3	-	TGCAGTGCTAGCGACAGGCTGAGCACAGATACGCAGTATTTT	CSASDRLSTDTQYF
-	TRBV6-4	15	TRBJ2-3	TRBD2	TGTGCCAGCAGTGACGGGGCTAGCGGGGCAGATACGCAGTATTTT	CASSDGASGADTQYF
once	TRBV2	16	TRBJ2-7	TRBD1	TGTGCCAGCAGTTACATCCCCGGGACAGGCCGTTATCGGCAGTACTTC	CASSYIPGTGRYRQYF
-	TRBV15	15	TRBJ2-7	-	TGTGCCACCAGCAGAGATTTCCCGTCCTCCTACGAGCAGTACTTC	CATSRDFPSSYEQYF
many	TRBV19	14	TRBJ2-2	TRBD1	TGTGCCAGTAAAGGGACAGGGGACACCGGGGAGCTGTTTTTT	CASKGTGDTGELFF
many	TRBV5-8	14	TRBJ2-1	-	TGTGCCAGCAGCTTGGATGGGTCCTACAATGAGCAGTTCTTC	CASSLDGSYNEQFF
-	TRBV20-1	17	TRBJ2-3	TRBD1	TGCAGTGCTAGGCCACAGGGGGCGAACCCTAGCACAGATACGCAGTATTTT	CSARPQGANPSTDTQYF
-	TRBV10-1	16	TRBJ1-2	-	TGCGCCAGCAGTGAGTCGAACCCAGGCCCTAACTATGGCTACACCTTC	CASSESNPGPNYGYTF
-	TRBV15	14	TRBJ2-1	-	TGTGCCACCAGCAGAGGAAGGACGTTGCGTGAGCAGTTCTTC	CATSRGRTLREQFF